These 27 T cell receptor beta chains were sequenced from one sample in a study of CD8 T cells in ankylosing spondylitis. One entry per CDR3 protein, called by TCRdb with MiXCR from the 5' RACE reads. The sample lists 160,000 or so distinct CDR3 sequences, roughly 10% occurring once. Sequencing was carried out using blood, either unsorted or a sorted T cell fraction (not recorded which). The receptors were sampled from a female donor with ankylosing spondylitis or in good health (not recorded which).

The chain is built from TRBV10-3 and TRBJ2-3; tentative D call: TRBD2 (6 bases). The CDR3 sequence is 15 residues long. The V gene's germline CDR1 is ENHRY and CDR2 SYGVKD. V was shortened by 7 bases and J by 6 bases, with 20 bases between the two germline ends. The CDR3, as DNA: TGTGCCATCACTGGAGGGGACCAAGACGTTGATACGCAGTATTTT. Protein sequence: CAITGGDQDVDTQYF.

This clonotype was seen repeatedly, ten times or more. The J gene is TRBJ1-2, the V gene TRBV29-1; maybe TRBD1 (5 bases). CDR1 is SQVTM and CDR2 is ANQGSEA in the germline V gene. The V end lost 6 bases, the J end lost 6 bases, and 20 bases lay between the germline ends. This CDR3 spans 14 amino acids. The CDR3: CSVPTARGADGYTF. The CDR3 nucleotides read TGCAGCGTCCCGACGGCTAGGGGCGCAGATGGCTACACCTTC.

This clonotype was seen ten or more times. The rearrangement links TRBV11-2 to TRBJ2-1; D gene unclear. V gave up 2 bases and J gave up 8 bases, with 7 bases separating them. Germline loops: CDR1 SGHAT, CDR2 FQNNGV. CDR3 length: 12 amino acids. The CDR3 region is CASSLRVYEQFF. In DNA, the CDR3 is TGTGCCAGCAGCTTACGGGTCTATGAGCAGTTCTTC. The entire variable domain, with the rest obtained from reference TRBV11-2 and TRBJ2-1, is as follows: EAGVAQSPRYKIIEKRQSVAFWCNPISGHATLYWYQQILGQGPKLLIQFQNNGVVDDSQLPKDRFSAERLKGVDSTLKIQPAKLEDSAVYLCASSLRVYEQFFGPGTRLTVL.

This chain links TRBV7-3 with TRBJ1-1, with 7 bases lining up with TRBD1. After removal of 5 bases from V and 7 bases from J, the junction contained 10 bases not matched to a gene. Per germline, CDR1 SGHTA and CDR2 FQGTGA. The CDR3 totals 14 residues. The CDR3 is CASSPTLTGNEAFF. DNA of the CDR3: TGTGCCAGCAGCCCTACTCTGACAGGGAATGAAGCTTTCTTT.

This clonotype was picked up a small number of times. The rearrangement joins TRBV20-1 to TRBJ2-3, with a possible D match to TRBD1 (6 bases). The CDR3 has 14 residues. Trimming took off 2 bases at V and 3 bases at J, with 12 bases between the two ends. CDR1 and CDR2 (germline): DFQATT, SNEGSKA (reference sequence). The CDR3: CSARFRGWTDTQYF. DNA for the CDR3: TGCAGTGCTAGATTCAGGGGATGGACAGATACGCAGTATTTT.

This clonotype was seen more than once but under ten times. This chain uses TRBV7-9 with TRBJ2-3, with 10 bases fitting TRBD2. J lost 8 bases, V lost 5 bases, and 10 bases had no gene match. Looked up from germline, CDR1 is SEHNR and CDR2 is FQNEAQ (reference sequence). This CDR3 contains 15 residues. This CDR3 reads CASSGLAGEGVTQYF. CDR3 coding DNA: TGTGCCAGCAGCGGTCTAGCGGGAGAGGGTGTTACGCAGTATTTT.

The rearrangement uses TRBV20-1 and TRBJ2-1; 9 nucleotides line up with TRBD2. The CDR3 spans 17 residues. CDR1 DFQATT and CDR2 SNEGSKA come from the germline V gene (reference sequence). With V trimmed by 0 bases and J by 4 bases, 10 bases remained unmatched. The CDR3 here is CSARDIATGLAYNEQFF. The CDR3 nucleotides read TGCAGTGCTAGAGACATTGCCACGGGACTAGCATACAATGAGCAGTTCTTC.

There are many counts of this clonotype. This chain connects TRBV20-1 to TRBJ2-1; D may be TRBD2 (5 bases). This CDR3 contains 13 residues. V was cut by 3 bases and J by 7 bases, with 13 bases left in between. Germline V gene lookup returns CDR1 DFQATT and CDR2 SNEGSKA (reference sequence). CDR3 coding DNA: TGCAGTGCTAGCCCCGGGGTTTATAATGAGCAGTTCTTC. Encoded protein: CSASPGVYNEQFF.

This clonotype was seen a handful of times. CDR3: CASSTTGLLSYEQYF. In nucleotides, the CDR3 is TGTGCCAGCAGTACCACCGGACTTCTCTCCTACGAGCAGTACTTC. The V and J genes are TRBV28 and TRBJ2-7, with a weak D call TRBD2 (5 bases). The CDR3 contains 15 residues. Trimming removed 5 bases from V and 0 bases from J, with 14 bases in between. The germline V gene has CDR1 MDHEN and CDR2 SYDVKM.

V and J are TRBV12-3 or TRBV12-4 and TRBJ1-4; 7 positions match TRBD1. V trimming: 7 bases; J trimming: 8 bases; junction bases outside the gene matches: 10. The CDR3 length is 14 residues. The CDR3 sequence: CASTVDRAGEKLFF. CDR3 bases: TGTGCCAGCACCGTCGACAGGGCAGGGGAAAAACTGTTTTTT.

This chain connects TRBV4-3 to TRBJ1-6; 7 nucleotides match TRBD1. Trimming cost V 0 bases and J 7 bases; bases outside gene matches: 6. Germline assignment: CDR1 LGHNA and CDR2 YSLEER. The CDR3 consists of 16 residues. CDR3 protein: CASSQDAFRGNSPLHF. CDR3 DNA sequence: TGCGCCAGCAGCCAAGATGCTTTCAGGGGGAATTCACCCCTCCACTTT.

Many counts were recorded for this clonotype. The CDR3: CATRGTGDTEAFF. The DNA for the CDR3 is TGTGCCACCAGGGGGACAGGGGACACTGAAGCTTTCTTT. This sequence joins TRBV24-1 and TRBJ1-1; 10 bases fit TRBD1. V shed 7 bases and J 3 bases; nucleotides not matched to a gene: 1. CDR3 length equals 13 residues. Germline V gene lookup returns CDR1 KGHDR and CDR2 SFDVKD.

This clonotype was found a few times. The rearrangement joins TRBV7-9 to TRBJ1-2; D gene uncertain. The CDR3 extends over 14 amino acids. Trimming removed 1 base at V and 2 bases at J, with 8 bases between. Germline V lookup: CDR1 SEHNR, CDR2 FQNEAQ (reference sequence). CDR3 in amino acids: CASSLDTINYGYTF. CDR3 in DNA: TGTGCCAGCAGCTTAGATACCATCAACTATGGCTACACCTTC.

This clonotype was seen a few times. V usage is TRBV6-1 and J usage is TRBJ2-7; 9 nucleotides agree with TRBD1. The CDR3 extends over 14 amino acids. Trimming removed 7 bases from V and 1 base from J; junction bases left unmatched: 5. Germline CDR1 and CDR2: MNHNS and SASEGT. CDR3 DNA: TGTGCCAGCAAGGATGGACAGGGGTCCTACGAGCAGTACTTC. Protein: CASKDGQGSYEQYF.

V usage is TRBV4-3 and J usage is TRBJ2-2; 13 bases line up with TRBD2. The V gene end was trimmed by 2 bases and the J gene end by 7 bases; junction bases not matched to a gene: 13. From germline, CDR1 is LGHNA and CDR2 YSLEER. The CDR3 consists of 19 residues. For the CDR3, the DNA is TGCGCCAGCAGCCAAACTCGATCGGGACTAGCGGGATATGGCGGGGAGCTGTTTTTT. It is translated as CASSQTRSGLAGYGGELFF.

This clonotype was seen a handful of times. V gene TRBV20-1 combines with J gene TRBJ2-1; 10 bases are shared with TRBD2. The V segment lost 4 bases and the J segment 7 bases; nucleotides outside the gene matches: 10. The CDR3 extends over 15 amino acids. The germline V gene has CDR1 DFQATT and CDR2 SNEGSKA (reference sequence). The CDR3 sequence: CSAIPGLAAENEQFF. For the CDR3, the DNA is TGCAGTGCTATCCCCGGACTAGCGGCCGAGAATGAGCAGTTCTTC.

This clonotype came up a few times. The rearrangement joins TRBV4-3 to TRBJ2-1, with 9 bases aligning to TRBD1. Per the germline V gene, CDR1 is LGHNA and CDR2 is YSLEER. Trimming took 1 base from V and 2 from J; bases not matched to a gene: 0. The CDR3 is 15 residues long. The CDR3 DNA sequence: TGCGCCAGCAGCCAAGGGACAGGGGCCTACAATGAGCAGTTCTTC. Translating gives CASSQGTGAYNEQFF.

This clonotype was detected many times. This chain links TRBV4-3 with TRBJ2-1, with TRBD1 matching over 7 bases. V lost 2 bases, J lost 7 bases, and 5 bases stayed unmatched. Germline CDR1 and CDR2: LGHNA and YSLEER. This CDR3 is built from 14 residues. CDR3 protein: CASSQYRGGNEQFF. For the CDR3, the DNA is TGCGCCAGCAGCCAATACAGGGGCGGAAATGAGCAGTTCTTC.

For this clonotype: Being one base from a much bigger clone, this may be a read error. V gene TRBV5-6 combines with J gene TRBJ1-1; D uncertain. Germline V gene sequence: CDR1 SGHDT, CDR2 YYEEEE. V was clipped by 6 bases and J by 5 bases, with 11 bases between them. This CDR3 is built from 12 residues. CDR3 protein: CASNSGLTEAFF. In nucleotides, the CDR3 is TGTGCCAGCAACTCTGGGCTGACTGAAGCTTTCTTT.

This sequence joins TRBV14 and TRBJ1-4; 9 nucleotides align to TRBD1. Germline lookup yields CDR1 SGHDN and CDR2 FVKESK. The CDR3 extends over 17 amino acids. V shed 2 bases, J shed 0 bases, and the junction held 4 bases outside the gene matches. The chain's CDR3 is CASSQTGQGTTNEKLFF. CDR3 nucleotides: TGTGCCAGCAGCCAAACGGGACAGGGAACAACTAATGAAAAACTGTTTTTT.

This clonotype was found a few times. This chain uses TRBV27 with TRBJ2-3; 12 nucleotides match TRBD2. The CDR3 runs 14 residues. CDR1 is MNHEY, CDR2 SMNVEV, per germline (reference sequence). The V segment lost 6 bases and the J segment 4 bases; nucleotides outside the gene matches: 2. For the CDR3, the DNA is TGTGCCAGCAGACTAGCGGGAGGAGCAGATACGCAGTATTTT. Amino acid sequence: CASRLAGGADTQYF.

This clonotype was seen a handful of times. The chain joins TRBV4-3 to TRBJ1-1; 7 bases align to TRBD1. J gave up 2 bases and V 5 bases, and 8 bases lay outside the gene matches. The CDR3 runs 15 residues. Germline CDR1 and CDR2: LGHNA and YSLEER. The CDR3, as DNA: TGCGCCAGCAGCGTAGGTAGGGGGCGTAACACTGAAGCTTTCTTT. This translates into CASSVGRGRNTEAFF.

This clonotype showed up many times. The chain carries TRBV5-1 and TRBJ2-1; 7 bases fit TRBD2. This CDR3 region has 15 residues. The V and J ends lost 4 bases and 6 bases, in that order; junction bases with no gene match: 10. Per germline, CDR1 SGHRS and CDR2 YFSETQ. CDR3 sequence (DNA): TGCGCCAGCAGCATACCGGGACTAAAGCCCAATGAGCAGTTCTTC. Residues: CASSIPGLKPNEQFF.

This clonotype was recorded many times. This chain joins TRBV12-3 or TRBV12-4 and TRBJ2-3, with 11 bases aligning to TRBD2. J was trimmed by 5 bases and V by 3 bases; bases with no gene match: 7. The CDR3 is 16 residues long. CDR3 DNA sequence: TGTGCCAGCAGTTTGGGAACTAGCGGGAGAAAAGATACGCAGTATTTT. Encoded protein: CASSLGTSGRKDTQYF.

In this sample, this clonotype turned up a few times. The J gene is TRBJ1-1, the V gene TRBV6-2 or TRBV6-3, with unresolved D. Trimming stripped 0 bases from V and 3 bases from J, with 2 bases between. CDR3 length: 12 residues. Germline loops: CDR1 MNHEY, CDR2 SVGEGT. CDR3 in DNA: TGTGCCAGCAGTTACTCGCACACTGAAGCTTTCTTT. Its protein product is CASSYSHTEAFF.

The CDR3, as DNA: TGCAGTGCTAGAGATCTGAAGAGCGGAGGGGGGGCAGATACGCAGTATTTT. This gives the protein CSARDLKSGGGADTQYF. V gene TRBV20-1 combines with J gene TRBJ2-3; TRBD2 might be the D (7 bases). The CDR3 extends over 17 amino acids. Germline V gene sequence: CDR1 DFQATT, CDR2 SNEGSKA (reference sequence). Deletions cut 0 bases from V and 4 bases from J, with 20 bases between.

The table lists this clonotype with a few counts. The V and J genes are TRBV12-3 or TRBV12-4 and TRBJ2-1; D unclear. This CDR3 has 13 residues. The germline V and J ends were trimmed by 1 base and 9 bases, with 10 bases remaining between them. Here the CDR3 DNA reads TGTGCCAGCAGTTTAGGTGGTTGGAGTGAGCAGTTCTTC. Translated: CASSLGGWSEQFF.